A single sample gave rise to the 25 T cell receptor beta chains below, sequenced in a study of molecular identifiers for immune sequencing clone quantification. TCRdb re-called the PCR reads with MiXCR, one entry per CDR3 protein. This table has about half a million distinct CDR3 sequences, about a fifth appearing once. Material for sequencing was naive CD8+ T cells from blood, with Jurkat cell RNA spiked in. Noted subset: FACS-sorted CD8+CD4-CCR7+CD45RA+ naive T cells. The receptors stem from a human donor in good health. Some libraries in this study had Jurkat cell RNA spiked in.

The rearrangement uses TRBV27 and TRBJ2-7; TRBD2 matches 10 bases. The length of the CDR3 is 16 residues. V lost 5 bases and J lost 3; bases outside the gene matches: 10. In germline, CDR1 is MNHEY, CDR2 SMNVEV (reference sequence). DNA for the CDR3: TGTGCCAGCAGTACCTTAGCGGGAGGCCCCCTCTACGAGCAGTACTTC. Protein sequence: CASSTLAGGPLYEQYF.

This clonotype was seen ten or more times. The J gene is TRBJ2-3, the V gene TRBV9; 8 bases are shared with TRBD2. The CDR3 consists of 16 residues. Germline lookup yields CDR1 SGDLS and CDR2 YYNGEE. The ends lost 3 bases at V and 2 bases at J; junction bases unmatched: 8. CDR3 protein: CASSAAGAGATDTQYF. CDR3 coding DNA: TGTGCCAGCAGCGCCGCCGGAGCGGGGGCCACAGATACGCAGTATTTT. Variable domain in full (rest from reference TRBV9 and TRBJ2-3): DSGVTQTPKHLITATGQRVTLRCSPRSGDLSVYWYQQSLDQGLQFLIQYYNGEERAKGNILERFSAQQFPDLHSELNLSSLELGDSALYFCASSAAGAGATDTQYFGPGTRLTVL.

There are a few counts of this clonotype. V is TRBV20-1 and J is TRBJ2-3, with D perhaps TRBD2 (7 bases). Trimming pared 0 bases from V and 4 bases from J, leaving 14 bases between. Germline loops: CDR1 DFQATT, CDR2 SNEGSKA (reference sequence). This CDR3 spans 15 amino acids. CDR3 amino acids: CSARDGGGSADTQYF. CDR3 sequence (DNA): TGCAGTGCTAGAGATGGGGGGGGCAGCGCAGATACGCAGTATTTT.

Many counts were recorded for this clonotype. The chain carries TRBV4-3 and TRBJ2-2; a weak D match, TRBD1 (5 bases). Germline V CDR1 and CDR2: LGHNA, YSLEER. V lost 3 bases and J 0 bases, leaving 8 bases between the germline ends. The CDR3 loop spans 15 amino acids. CDR3 sequence: CASSQDTSNTGELFF. The CDR3 DNA follows: TGCGCCAGCAGCCAGGACACTTCGAACACCGGGGAGCTGTTTTTT.

This clonotype has only a few counts. The chain has TRBV2 and TRBJ1-2; a possible D gene is TRBD1 (5 bases). V gave up 7 bases and J gave up 3 bases, with 15 bases separating them. The CDR3 length is 14 residues. Germline-derived CDR1 and CDR2 are SNHLY and FYNNEI. CDR3 nucleotide sequence: TGTGCCAGCATCCCGACAGATACGGACTATGGCTACACCTTC. Translated, it gives CASIPTDTDYGYTF.

This clonotype showed up many times. The chain joins TRBV4-1 to TRBJ2-1; 7 bases map to TRBD1. The CDR3 extends over 12 amino acids. V was clipped by 5 bases and J by 6 bases; unmatched bases: 1. Germline CDR1 MGHRA, CDR2 YSYEKL. In DNA form, the CDR3 reads TGCGCCAGCAGCGGGGACAGCAATGAGCAGTTCTTC. It translates to CASSGDSNEQFF.

This clonotype was counted between two and nine times. Compared with germline, one end of the junction differs, possibly owing to a read error. V gene TRBV6-1 combines with J gene TRBJ1-5, with 9 bases fitting TRBD1. The CDR3 is 17 residues long. Looked up from germline, CDR1 is MNHNS and CDR2 is SASEGT. The chain's CDR3 is CASIKQGARIPNQPQQF. The CDR3, as DNA: TGTGCCAGCATTAAACAGGGGGCCCGGATTCCCAATCAGCCCCAGCAATTT.

This clonotype was recorded at least ten times. The genes are TRBV25-1 and TRBJ2-3; TRBD2 aligns across 12 bases. Germline assignment: CDR1 MGHDK and CDR2 SYGVNS. The CDR3 runs to 16 residues. V gave up 4 bases and J gave up 4 bases; unmatched junction bases: 6. CDR3 region: CASSVGLAGPADTQYF. Written as DNA, the CDR3 is TGTGCCAGCAGTGTCGGACTAGCGGGACCCGCAGATACGCAGTATTTT.

Note on this clonotype: A much bigger clone sits one base away, suggesting this may be a read error. The chain carries TRBV7-9 and TRBJ1-5, with 8 bases that match TRBD1. The length of the CDR3 is 16 residues. The germline CDR1 and CDR2 sequences are SEHNR and FQNEAQ (reference sequence). The J segment lost 10 bases and the V segment lost 2 bases, leaving 13 bases of the junction unmatched. The CDR3, as DNA: TGTGCCAGCAGCTTATCTCAGGGGGCTATCGGTCATCCCCAGCATTTT. Translation gives CASSLSQGAIGHPQHF.

About this clonotype itself: A clone one base away is much larger, so this may be a read error. The rearrangement uses TRBV7-9 and TRBJ1-4; D might be TRBD1 (6 bases). Trimming took off 5 bases at V and 7 bases at J, with 20 bases between the two ends. The CDR3 has 16 residues. The germline CDR1 and CDR2 sequences are SEHNR and FQNEAQ (reference sequence). The DNA of the CDR3 is TGTGCCAGCAGCAATCCAGAACAGGGTCCCGGTGAAAAACTGTTTTTT. It specifies CASSNPEQGPGEKLFF.

In the case of this clonotype: This sequence may be a read error, since a much larger clone differs from it by one base. The chain links TRBV6-5 to TRBJ2-5, with 9 bases aligning to TRBD2. After removal of 2 bases from V and 4 bases from J, the junction contained 5 bases not matched to a gene. The CDR3 loop spans 15 amino acids. CDR1 is MNHEY, CDR2 SVGAGI, per germline. The CDR3 bases are TGTGCCAGCAGTTACAGTGAACTAGCGGGAGAGACCCAGTACTTC. Residues: CASSYSELAGETQYF.

On this clonotype: In this CDR3 the conserved last residue, phenylalanine or tryptophan, is missing, so a read error is likely. This chain uses TRBV6-2 or TRBV6-3 with TRBJ2-1; D may be TRBD1 (6 bases). This CDR3 spans 14 amino acids. Germline V CDR1 and CDR2: MNHEY, SVGEGT. Between the trimmed V and J ends, which lost 2 bases and 2 bases, there was a span of 7 bases. CDR3 bases: TGTGCCAGCAGTTACCCAGGGGCCTACAATGAGCAGTTCTCC. Its protein product is CASSYPGAYNEQFS.

This clonotype occurred a few times. V and J are TRBV12-3 or TRBV12-4 and TRBJ2-7; 7 bases are shared with TRBD1. V trimming: 11 bases; J trimming: 3 bases; junction bases outside the gene matches: 10. This CDR3 has 13 residues. CDR3 sequence (DNA): TGTGCCGTGTCCACAGGGGTATACTACGAGCAGTACTTC. Translation gives CAVSTGVYYEQYF.

This clonotype appeared many times. The chain has TRBV5-1 and TRBJ1-1; D gene ambiguous. CDR1 and CDR2 (germline): SGHRS, YFSETQ. This CDR3 has 14 amino acids. Between the trimmed V and J ends, which lost 2 bases and 0 bases, there was a span of 8 bases. The CDR3, as DNA: TGCGCCAGCAGCTTTACAGAACTGAACACTGAAGCTTTCTTT. Translation: CASSFTELNTEAFF.

This clonotype was counted between two and nine times. The chain combines TRBV6-6 with TRBJ2-1; possible D gene TRBD1, 6 bases. The CDR3 spans 14 residues. Trimming shortened V by 7 bases and J by 12 bases, and 22 bases separated the two germline ends. Germline V gene lookup returns CDR1 MNHNY and CDR2 SVGAGI (reference sequence). The chain's CDR3 is CASIELDRPTGQFF. In DNA, the CDR3 is TGTGCCAGCATTGAACTCGACAGGCCGACGGGGCAGTTCTTC.

This clonotype appeared many times. This rearrangement joins TRBV12-3 or TRBV12-4 to TRBJ2-1, with TRBD2 matching 8 bases. Trimming at V came to 7 bases and at J to 2 bases, leaving 7 bases not matched to a gene. The CDR3 runs to 15 residues. The CDR3: CASTAERGPYNEQFF. CDR3 sequence (DNA): TGTGCCAGCACCGCGGAGCGGGGGCCCTACAATGAGCAGTTCTTC.

This clonotype was counted ten times or more. The chain employs TRBV24-1 and TRBJ2-7; D is undetermined. Germline values: CDR1 KGHDR, CDR2 SFDVKD. The CDR3 spans 13 residues. Trimming took 0 bases from V and 6 from J, leaving 8 bases between them. The CDR3 spells CATSDLPGGEQYF. DNA for the CDR3: TGTGCCACCAGTGATTTGCCCGGCGGCGAGCAGTACTTC.

The V gene is TRBV20-1, the J gene TRBJ2-5, with 8 bases lining up with TRBD1. Germline values: CDR1 DFQATT, CDR2 SNEGSKA (reference sequence). The CDR3 is made up of 12 amino acids. The J segment lost 5 bases and the V segment lost 3 bases, leaving 2 bases of the junction unmatched. The DNA of the CDR3 is TGCAGTGCTAGCAGGGGGCGGGAGACCCAGTACTTC. Its protein product is CSASRGRETQYF.

The chain is built from TRBV27 and TRBJ2-2; D perhaps matches TRBD1 (5 bases). CDR3 size: 13 residues. Trimming removed 4 bases at V and 7 bases at J, with 10 bases between. The V gene's germline CDR1 is MNHEY and CDR2 SMNVEV (reference sequence). Here the CDR3 DNA reads TGTGCCAGCAGTTCTCAGGGTGGCGGGGAGCTGTTTTTT. It codes for CASSSQGGGELFF.

This clonotype was detected many times. CDR3 bases: TGTGCCAGCAACGGAGAGGGGGGGTACGGTGAGCAGTTCTTC. Protein sequence: CASNGEGGYGEQFF. The chain joins TRBV7-9 to TRBJ2-1, with D perhaps TRBD2 (7 bases). Trimming left V 7 bases short and J 9 bases short, with 19 bases between. CDR1 and CDR2 (germline): SEHNR, FQNEAQ (reference sequence). CDR3 length equals 14 residues. The variable domain in full, with the rest retrieved from reference TRBV7-9 and TRBJ2-1, is DTGVSQNPRHKITKRGQNVTFRCDPISEHNRLYWYRQTLGQGPEFLTYFQNEAQLEKSRLLSDRFSAERPKGSFSTLEIQRTEQGDSAMYLCASNGEGGYGEQFFGPGTRLTVL.

This clonotype was observed a handful of times. This sequence joins TRBV28 and TRBJ2-4; D might be TRBD1 (6 bases). Germline V gene sequence: CDR1 MDHEN, CDR2 SYDVKM. The length of the CDR3 is 16 residues. V was trimmed by 3 bases and J by 1 base, leaving 13 bases between them. The CDR3 DNA sequence: TGTGCCAGCAGTTTTGACCCAGGGGTGGCCAAAAACATTCAGTACTTC. Amino acid sequence: CASSFDPGVAKNIQYF.

The CDR3 DNA reads TGCGCCAGCAGCCCCCGCGGGATTGGCGGGGGGCACACCGGGGAGCTGTTTTTT. Translated: CASSPRGIGGGHTGELFF. The gene calls are TRBV4-1 and TRBJ2-2; 8 nucleotides agree with TRBD2. V lost 4 bases to trimming and J lost 3 bases; unmatched junction nucleotides: 13. The CDR3 runs 18 residues. CDR1 MGHRA and CDR2 YSYEKL come from the germline V gene.

This clonotype came up once. The junction departs from germline at one end; a sequencing error may be responsible. The rearrangement joins TRBV7-2 to TRBJ2-3; D unclear. The CDR3 loop spans 16 amino acids. Germline-derived CDR1 and CDR2 are SGHTA and FQGNSA. The CDR3 spells CASSLGSVRFTDTQCF. Written as DNA, the CDR3 is TGTGCCAGCAGCTTAGGGTCAGTGCGGTTCACAGATACGCAGTGTTTT.

This clonotype appeared many times. The junction departs from germline at one end; a sequencing error may be responsible. This sequence joins TRBV4-1 and TRBJ2-7; D is ambiguous. Germline CDR1 is MGHRA and CDR2 is YSYEKL. CDR3 length equals 12 residues. The CDR3 DNA follows: TGTGCCAGCAGCCAAGGACCCTACGAGCAGTACTTC. It codes for CASSQGPYEQYF.

This clonotype was seen at least ten times. A junction boundary mismatches the germline segment, possibly from a read error. The chain is built from TRBV27 and TRBJ1-3; no firm D call. Germline loops: CDR1 MNHEY, CDR2 SMNVEV (reference sequence). The CDR3 loop spans 15 amino acids. In DNA form, the CDR3 reads TGTGCCAGCAGTTTATCCGGGTTCTCTCGAAACACCATATATTTT. Protein sequence: CASSLSGFSRNTIYF.